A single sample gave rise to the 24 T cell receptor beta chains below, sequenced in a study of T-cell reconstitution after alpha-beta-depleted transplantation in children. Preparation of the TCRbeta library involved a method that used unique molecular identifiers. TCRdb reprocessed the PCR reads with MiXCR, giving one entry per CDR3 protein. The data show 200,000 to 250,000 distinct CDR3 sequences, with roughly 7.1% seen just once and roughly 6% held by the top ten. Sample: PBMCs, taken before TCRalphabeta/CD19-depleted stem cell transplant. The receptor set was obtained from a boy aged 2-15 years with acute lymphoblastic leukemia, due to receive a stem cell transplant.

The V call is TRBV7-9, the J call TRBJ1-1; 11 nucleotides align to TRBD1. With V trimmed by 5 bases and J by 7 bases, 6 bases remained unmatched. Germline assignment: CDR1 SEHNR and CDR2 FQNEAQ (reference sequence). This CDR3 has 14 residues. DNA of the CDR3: TGTGCCAGCAGCCCAGGACAGGGGGCAATTGAAGCTTTCTTT. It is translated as CASSPGQGAIEAFF.

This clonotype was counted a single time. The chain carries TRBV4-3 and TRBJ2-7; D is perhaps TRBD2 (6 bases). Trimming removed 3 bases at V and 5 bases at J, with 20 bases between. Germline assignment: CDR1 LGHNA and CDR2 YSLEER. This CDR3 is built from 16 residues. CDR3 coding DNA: TGCGCCAGCAGCCATCGCCCAACGGGGGAGGTCGACGAGCAGTACTTC. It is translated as CASSHRPTGEVDEQYF.

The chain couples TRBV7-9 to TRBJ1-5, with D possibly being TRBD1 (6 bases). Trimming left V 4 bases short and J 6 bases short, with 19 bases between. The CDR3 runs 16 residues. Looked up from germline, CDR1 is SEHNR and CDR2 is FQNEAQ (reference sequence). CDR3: CASSSTDGGRIQPQHF. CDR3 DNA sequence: TGTGCCAGCAGCTCCACCGATGGGGGGCGTATTCAGCCCCAGCATTTT.

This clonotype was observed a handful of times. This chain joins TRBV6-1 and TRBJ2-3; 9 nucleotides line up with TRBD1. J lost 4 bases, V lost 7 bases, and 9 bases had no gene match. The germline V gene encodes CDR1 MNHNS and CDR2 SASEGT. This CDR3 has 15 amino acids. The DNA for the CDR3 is TGTGCCAGCACCCCGGGACAGGGCGGCGCAGATACGCAGTATTTT. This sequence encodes CASTPGQGGADTQYF.

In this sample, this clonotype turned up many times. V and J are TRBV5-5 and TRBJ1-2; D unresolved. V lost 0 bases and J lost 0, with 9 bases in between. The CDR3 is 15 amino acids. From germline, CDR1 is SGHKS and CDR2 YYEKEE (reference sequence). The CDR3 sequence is CASSLATEANYGYTF. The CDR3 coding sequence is TGTGCCAGCAGCTTGGCAACAGAAGCTAACTATGGCTACACCTTC.

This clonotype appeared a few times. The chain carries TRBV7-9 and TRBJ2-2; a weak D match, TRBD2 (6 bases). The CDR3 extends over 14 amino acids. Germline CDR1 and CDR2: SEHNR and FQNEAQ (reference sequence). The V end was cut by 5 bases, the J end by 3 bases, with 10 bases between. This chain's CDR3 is CASSGDSDTGELFF. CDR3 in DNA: TGTGCCAGCAGCGGGGACTCCGACACCGGGGAGCTGTTTTTT.

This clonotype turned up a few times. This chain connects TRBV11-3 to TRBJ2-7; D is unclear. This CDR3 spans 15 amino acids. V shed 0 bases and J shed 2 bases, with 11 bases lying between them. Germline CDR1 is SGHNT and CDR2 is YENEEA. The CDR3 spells CASSLDLSETYEQYF. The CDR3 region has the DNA TGTGCCAGCAGCTTAGATTTGTCCGAGACCTACGAGCAGTACTTC.

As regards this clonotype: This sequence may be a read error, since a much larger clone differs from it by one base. CDR3 nucleotide sequence: TGTGCCAGCAGTAGGGACAGGGGGGCAGATATGCAGTATTTT. Its protein product is CASSRDRGADMQYF. V is TRBV28 and J is TRBJ2-3; 11 bases align to TRBD1. This CDR3 contains 14 residues. The germline gives CDR1 MDHEN, CDR2 SYDVKM.

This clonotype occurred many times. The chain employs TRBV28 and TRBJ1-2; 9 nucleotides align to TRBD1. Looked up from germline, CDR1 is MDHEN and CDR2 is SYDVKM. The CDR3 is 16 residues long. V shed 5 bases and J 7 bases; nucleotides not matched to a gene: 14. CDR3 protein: CASSLLTGTGMGGYTF. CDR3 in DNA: TGTGCCAGCAGTCTACTCACCGGGACAGGGATGGGTGGCTACACCTTC.

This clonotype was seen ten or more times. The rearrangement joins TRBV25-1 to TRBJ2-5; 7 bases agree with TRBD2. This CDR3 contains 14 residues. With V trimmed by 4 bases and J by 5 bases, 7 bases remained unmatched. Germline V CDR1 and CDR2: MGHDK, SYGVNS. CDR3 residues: CASSGRGGEETQYF. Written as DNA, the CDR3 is TGTGCCAGCAGTGGACGGGGAGGGGAGGAGACCCAGTACTTC. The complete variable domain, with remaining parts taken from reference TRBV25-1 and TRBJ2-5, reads EADIYQTPRYLVIGTGKKITLECSQTMGHDKMYWYQQDPGMELHLIHYSYGVNSTEKGDLSSESTVSRIRTEHFPLTLESARPSHTSQYLCASSGRGGEETQYFGPGTRLLVL.

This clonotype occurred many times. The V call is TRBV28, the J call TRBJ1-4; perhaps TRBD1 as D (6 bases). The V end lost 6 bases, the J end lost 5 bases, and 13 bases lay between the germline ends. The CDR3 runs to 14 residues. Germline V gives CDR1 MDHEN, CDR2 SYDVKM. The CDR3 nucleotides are TGTGCCAGCAGAATAGGGGGAAGGAATGAAAAACTGTTTTTT. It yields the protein CASRIGGRNEKLFF.

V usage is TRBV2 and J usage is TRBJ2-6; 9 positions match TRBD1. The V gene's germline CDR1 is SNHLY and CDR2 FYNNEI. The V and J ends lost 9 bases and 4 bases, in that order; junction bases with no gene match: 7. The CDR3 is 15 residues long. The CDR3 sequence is CARGQGATGANVLTF. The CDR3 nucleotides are TGTGCCAGGGGACAGGGTGCGACAGGGGCCAACGTCCTGACTTTC.

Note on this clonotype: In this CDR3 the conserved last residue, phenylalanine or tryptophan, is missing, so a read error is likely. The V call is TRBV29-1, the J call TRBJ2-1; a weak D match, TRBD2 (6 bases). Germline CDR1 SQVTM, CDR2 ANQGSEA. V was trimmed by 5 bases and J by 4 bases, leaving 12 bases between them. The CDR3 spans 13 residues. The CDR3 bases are TGCAGCGTTAGGAGGGTCGGATACAATGAGCAGTTCCAC. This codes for CSVRRVGYNEQFH.

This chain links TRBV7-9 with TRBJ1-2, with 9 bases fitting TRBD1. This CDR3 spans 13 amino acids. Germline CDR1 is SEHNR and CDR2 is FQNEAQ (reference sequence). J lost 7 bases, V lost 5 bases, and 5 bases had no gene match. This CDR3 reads CASSGQGLSGYTF. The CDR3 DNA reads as TGTGCCAGCAGCGGACAGGGGTTAAGTGGCTACACCTTC.

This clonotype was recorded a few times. CDR3 sequence: CASSGRGQMAPEAFF. CDR3 nucleotides: TGTGCCAGCAGCGGCCGGGGACAGATGGCCCCCGAAGCTTTCTTT. V usage is TRBV7-9 and J usage is TRBJ1-1, with 7 bases aligning to TRBD1. This CDR3 contains 15 residues. Germline assignment: CDR1 SEHNR and CDR2 FQNEAQ (reference sequence). The ends lost 5 bases at V and 8 bases at J; junction bases unmatched: 14.

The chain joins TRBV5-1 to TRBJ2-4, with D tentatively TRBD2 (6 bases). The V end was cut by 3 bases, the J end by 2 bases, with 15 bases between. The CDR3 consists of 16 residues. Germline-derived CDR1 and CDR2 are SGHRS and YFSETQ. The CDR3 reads CASSSGLRGPKNIQYF. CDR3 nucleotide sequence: TGCGCCAGCAGCTCGGGACTGCGGGGTCCCAAAAACATTCAGTACTTC.

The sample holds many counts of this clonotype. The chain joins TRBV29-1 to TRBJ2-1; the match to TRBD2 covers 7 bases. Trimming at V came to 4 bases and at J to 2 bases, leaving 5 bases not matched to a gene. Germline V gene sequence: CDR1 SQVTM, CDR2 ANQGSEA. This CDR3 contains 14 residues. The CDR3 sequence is CSVAREEPYNEQFF. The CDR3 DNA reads TGCAGCGTTGCACGGGAGGAGCCCTACAATGAGCAGTTCTTC.

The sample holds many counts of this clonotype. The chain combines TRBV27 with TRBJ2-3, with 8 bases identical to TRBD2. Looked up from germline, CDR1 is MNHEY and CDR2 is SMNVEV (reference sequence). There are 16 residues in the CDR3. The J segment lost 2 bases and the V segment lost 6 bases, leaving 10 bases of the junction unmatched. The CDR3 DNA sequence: TGTGCCAGCAGCGCCGGGGGGGCCCTTTTCACAGATACGCAGTATTTT. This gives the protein CASSAGGALFTDTQYF.

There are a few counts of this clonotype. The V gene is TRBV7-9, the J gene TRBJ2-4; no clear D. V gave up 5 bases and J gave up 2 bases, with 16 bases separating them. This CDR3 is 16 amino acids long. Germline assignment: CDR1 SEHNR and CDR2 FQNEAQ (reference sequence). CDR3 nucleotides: TGTGCCAGCAGCCCTCCCCGGCCTCCAACCAAAAACATTCAGTACTTC. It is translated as CASSPPRPPTKNIQYF.

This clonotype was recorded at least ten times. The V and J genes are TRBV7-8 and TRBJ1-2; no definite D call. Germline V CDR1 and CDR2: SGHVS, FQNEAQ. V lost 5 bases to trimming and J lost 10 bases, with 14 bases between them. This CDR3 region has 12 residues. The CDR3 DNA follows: TGTGCCAGCAGCCCACTGGGCGGGAACTACACCTTC. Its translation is CASSPLGGNYTF.

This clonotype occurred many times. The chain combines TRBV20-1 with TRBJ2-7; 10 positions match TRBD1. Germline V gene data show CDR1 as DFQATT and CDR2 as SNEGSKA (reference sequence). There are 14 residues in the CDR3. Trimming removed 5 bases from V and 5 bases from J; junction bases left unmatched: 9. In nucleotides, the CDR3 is TGCAGTGCTTTGTGGGTGGGACAGGGGAACGAGCAGTACTTC. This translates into CSALWVGQGNEQYF.

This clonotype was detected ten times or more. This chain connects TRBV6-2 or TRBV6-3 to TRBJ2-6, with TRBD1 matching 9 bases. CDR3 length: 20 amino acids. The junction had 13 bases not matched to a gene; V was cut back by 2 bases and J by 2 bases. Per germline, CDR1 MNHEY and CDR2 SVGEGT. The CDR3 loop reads CASSYAGQGKKGAGANVLTF. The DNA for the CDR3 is TGTGCCAGCAGTTACGCGGGACAGGGAAAGAAAGGAGCTGGGGCCAACGTCCTGACTTTC.

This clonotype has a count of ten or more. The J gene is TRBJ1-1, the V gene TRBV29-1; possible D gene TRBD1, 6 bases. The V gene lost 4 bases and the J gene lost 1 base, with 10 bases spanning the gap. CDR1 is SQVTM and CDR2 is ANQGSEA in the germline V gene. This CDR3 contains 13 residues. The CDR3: CSVGETGNTEAFF. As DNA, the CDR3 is TGCAGCGTTGGTGAGACAGGGAACACTGAAGCTTTCTTT.

The CDR3 region is CSARRPENRVNTEAFF. The CDR3 bases are TGCAGTGCTAGACGGCCGGAAAACAGGGTGAACACTGAAGCTTTCTTT. The rearrangement uses TRBV20-1 and TRBJ1-1; D possibly corresponds to TRBD1 (6 bases). Trimming shortened V by 2 bases and J by 0 bases, and 16 bases separated the two germline ends. Germline values: CDR1 DFQATT, CDR2 SNEGSKA (reference sequence). The CDR3 is made up of 16 amino acids.